Listed here are 3 T cell receptor beta chains from one sample, sequenced in a study of control samples from healthy donors and cancer patients. The table came from immunoSEQ multiplex PCR; TCRdb's copy has only in-frame clones and leaves some out. Counted here are about 110,000 clones, approximately 87% occurring once; the ten biggest clones make up 3.7%. The specimen was PBMCs. These receptors originate from a woman aged 60 to 75 with lung cancer.

This clone has more than one count but fewer than ten. The chain employs TRBV10-1 and TRBJ1-2, with D maybe TRBD1 (5 bases). The germline V gene has CDR1 WNHNN and CDR2 SYGVQD (reference sequence). CDR3 length equals 18 residues. Trimming stripped 2 bases from V and 7 bases from J, with 26 bases between. The DNA of the CDR3 is TGCGCCAGCAGTGAGGGGGGGACGGAGCGAGAAGACCACCTTGGCTACACCTTC. Encoded protein: CASSEGGTEREDHLGYTF.

The chain is built from TRBV10-2 and TRBJ2-7, with a possible D match to TRBD1 (6 bases). V was pared by 7 bases and J by 2 bases, with 12 bases between. CDR3 length: 13 residues. Germline CDR1 reads WSHSY; CDR2 reads SAAADI. The CDR3 nucleotides are TGCGCCAGCAACCCGGGACACCCCTACGAGCAGTACTTC. Its translation is CASNPGHPYEQYF.

As regards this clone: A junction end diverges from the germline sequence, so it may reflect a read error. The rearrangement uses TRBV7-7 and TRBJ2-3, with 10 bases fitting TRBD1. Per the germline V gene, CDR1 is SSHAT and CDR2 is FNYEAQ (reference sequence). CDR3 length equals 16 residues. CDR3 residues: CASSRAGTGAGDTQYF. The DNA of the CDR3 is TGTGCTAGCAGCCGAGCCGGGACAGGGGCGGGAGATACGCAGTATTTT.